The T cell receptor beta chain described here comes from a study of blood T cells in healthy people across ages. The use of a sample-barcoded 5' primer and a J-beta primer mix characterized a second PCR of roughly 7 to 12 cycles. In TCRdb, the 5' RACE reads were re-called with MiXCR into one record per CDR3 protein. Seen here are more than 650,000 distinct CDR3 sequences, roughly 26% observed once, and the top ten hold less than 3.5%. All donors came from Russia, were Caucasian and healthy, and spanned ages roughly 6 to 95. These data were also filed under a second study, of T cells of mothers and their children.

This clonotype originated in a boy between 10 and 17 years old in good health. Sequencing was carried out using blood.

CDR3 DNA: TGCAGTGCCCCGGCCGGCGGGGCGGGCGAGACCCAGTACTTC. Amino acid sequence: CSAPAGGAGETQYF. The J gene is TRBJ2-5, the V gene TRBV20-1, with D perhaps TRBD2 (6 bases). The germline V gene encodes CDR1 DFQATT and CDR2 SNEGSKA (reference sequence). Trimming left V 6 bases short and J 5 bases short, with 19 bases between. This CDR3 has 14 amino acids.